The 25 T cell receptor beta chains below were found in one sample sequenced in a study of human T cells and chemical hapten exposure. MiXCR was run by TCRdb on the RACE reads, yielding one entry per CDR3 protein. The table shows about 46,000 distinct CDR3 sequences, with around 4.1% occurring only once. The time point is: healthy volunteer bleed at 2 weeks. Whole blood, unfractionated, served as the material for total RNA extraction. Source material: whole blood. All receptors come from a female donor in good health. Some clones in this sample may be carry-over from other donors' samples.

This clonotype was picked up many times. The chain recombines TRBV7-6 with TRBJ2-3; 10 bases are shared with TRBD1. Germline V CDR1 and CDR2: SGHVS, FNYEAQ. The CDR3 is 19 amino acids. With V trimmed by 6 bases and J by 0 bases, 15 bases remained unmatched. CDR3 DNA sequence: TGTGCCAGCAGTCGACGGACAGGGGGTACTACACAAAGCACAGATACGCAGTATTTT. This codes for CASSRRTGGTTQSTDTQYF.

This clonotype was seen ten or more times. This chain links TRBV7-9 with TRBJ2-3; a weak D match, TRBD1 (5 bases). Trimming removed 5 bases at V and 0 bases at J, with 18 bases between. Germline values: CDR1 SEHNR, CDR2 FQNEAQ (reference sequence). The CDR3 runs 17 residues. CDR3 sequence (DNA): TGTGCCAGCAGCGGCCCTGTTGGGGCCTCTAGCACAGATACGCAGTATTTT. Its translation: CASSGPVGASSTDTQYF.

This clonotype appeared many times. The chain uses TRBV5-1 and TRBJ1-1, with D maybe TRBD1 (6 bases). Trimming removed 7 bases from V and 1 base from J, with 11 bases in between. The length of the CDR3 is 13 residues. CDR1 is SGHRS, CDR2 YFSETQ, per germline. CDR3 nucleotide sequence: TGCGCCAGCCGACAGGACCAGAACACTGAAGCTTTCTTT. Protein product: CASRQDQNTEAFF. Drawing the rest from reference TRBV5-1 and TRBJ1-1, the complete variable domain is KAGVTQTPRYLIKTRGQQVTLSCSPISGHRSVSWYQQTPGQGLQFLFEYFSETQRNKGNFPGRFSGRQFSNSRSEMNVSTLELGDSALYLCASRQDQNTEAFFGQGTRLTVV.

This clonotype was recorded a few times. This chain joins TRBV5-5 and TRBJ1-6, with TRBD1 identical over 8 bases. V was clipped by 4 bases and J by 7 bases; unmatched bases: 10. The CDR3 loop spans 16 amino acids. Germline CDR1 is SGHKS and CDR2 is YYEKEE (reference sequence). The CDR3 loop is CASSQSAQGANSPLHF. Here the CDR3 DNA reads TGTGCCAGCAGCCAATCCGCTCAGGGGGCGAATTCACCCCTCCACTTT.

This clonotype was seen ten or more times. The gene calls are TRBV12-3 or TRBV12-4 and TRBJ2-1; TRBD2 matches at 13 bases. V trimming: 6 bases; J trimming: 6 bases; junction bases outside the gene matches: 8. The CDR3 extends over 16 amino acids. The CDR3 DNA follows: TGTGCCAGCAGCACTACTAGCGGGGGGGCTATCAATGAGCAGTTCTTC. Its protein is CASSTTSGGAINEQFF.

This clonotype was observed at least ten times. The chain joins TRBV7-2 to TRBJ1-5, with 8 bases fitting TRBD1. V trimming: 3 bases; J trimming: 7 bases; junction bases outside the gene matches: 8. CDR1 and CDR2 from the germline V gene are SGHTA and FQGNSA. CDR3 length: 15 residues. CDR3 coding DNA: TGTGCCAGCAGCTTCCGGACAGGGACGGGCCAGCCCCAGCATTTT. Residues: CASSFRTGTGQPQHF. Filled out from reference TRBV7-2 and TRBJ1-5, the complete variable domain reads GAGVSQSPSNKVTEKGKDVELRCDPISGHTALYWYRQSLGQGLEFLIYFQGNSAPDKSGLPSDRFSAERTGGSVSTLTIQRTQQEDSAVYLCASSFRTGTGQPQHFGDGTRLSIL.

Concerning this clonotype: A much larger clone sits a single nucleotide away, making a read error possible. J is TRBJ1-6 and V is TRBV27, with a weak D call TRBD1 (6 bases). The CDR3 spans 14 residues. The germline V gene encodes CDR1 MNHEY and CDR2 SMNVEV (reference sequence). CDR3 coding DNA: TGTGCCGGCAGTCAAGACGGGACAATCGCACCCCTCCACTTT. Its translation is CAGSQDGTIAPLHF.

This clonotype was detected ten times or more. The chain uses TRBV7-2 and TRBJ2-7; 8 bases agree with TRBD2. The CDR3 totals 14 residues. The V gene's germline CDR1 is SGHTA and CDR2 FQGNSA. The V gene end was trimmed by 7 bases and the J gene end by 5 bases; junction bases not matched to a gene: 10. For the CDR3, the DNA is TGTGCCAGCACATCGGGGGGGCTAGTCCACGAGCAGTACTTC. Its protein product is CASTSGGLVHEQYF. Drawing the rest from reference TRBV7-2 and TRBJ2-7, the complete variable domain is GAGVSQSPSNKVTEKGKDVELRCDPISGHTALYWYRQSLGQGLEFLIYFQGNSAPDKSGLPSDRFSAERTGGSVSTLTIQRTQQEDSAVYLCASTSGGLVHEQYFGPGTRLTVT.

This clonotype was seen many times. V and J are TRBV6-6 and TRBJ1-5; no reliable D call. Trimming removed 7 bases at V and 0 bases at J, with 22 bases between. This CDR3 has 18 residues. The germline V gene has CDR1 MNHNY and CDR2 SVGAGI (reference sequence). The CDR3 region is CASTEYPSYRYSNQPQHF. For the CDR3, the DNA is TGTGCCAGCACTGAGTACCCCTCTTACCGCTATAGCAATCAGCCCCAGCATTTT.

At least ten counts were recorded for this clonotype. V and J are TRBV4-2 and TRBJ1-3; D not resolved. CDR3 length equals 16 residues. Trimming left V 0 bases short and J 0 bases short, with 9 bases between. CDR1 is LGHNA and CDR2 is YNFKEQ in the germline V gene. The DNA for the CDR3 is TGTGCCAGCAGCCAAGAGAAGGGAGACTCTGGAAACACCATATATTTT. Its protein product is CASSQEKGDSGNTIYF.

This clonotype was observed many times. The chain couples TRBV28 to TRBJ2-5; 7 nucleotides line up with TRBD1. The germline CDR1 and CDR2 sequences are MDHEN and SYDVKM. This CDR3 has 15 residues. With V trimmed by 5 bases and J by 5 bases, 11 bases remained unmatched. The CDR3 DNA sequence: TGTGCCAGCAGTCCACCCACGACAGGGATTGAGACCCAGTACTTC. Translated, it gives CASSPPTTGIETQYF. The full variable domain, in which reference TRBV28 and TRBJ2-5 provide the parts outside the CDR3, is DVKVTQSSRYLVKRTGEKVFLECVQDMDHENMFWYRQDPGLGLRLIYFSYDVKMKEKGDIPEGYSVSREKKERFSLILESASTNQTSMYLCASSPPTTGIETQYFGPGTRLLVL.

This clonotype was recorded many times. This chain uses TRBV6-1 with TRBJ2-5; TRBD1 aligns across 7 bases. The trim removed 2 bases at V and 0 bases at J, leaving 6 bases unmatched. This CDR3 has 16 amino acids. Germline loops: CDR1 MNHNS, CDR2 SASEGT. The chain's CDR3 is CASSETGTAYQETQYF. DNA for the CDR3: TGTGCCAGCAGTGAAACCGGGACAGCGTACCAAGAGACCCAGTACTTC.

This clonotype was counted only a few times. The chain is built from TRBV5-6 and TRBJ1-2; D unclear. V was cut by 4 bases and J by 2 bases, with 3 bases left in between. The germline V gene encodes CDR1 SGHDT and CDR2 YYEEEE. The CDR3 sequence is 11 residues long. The CDR3 region is CASSANYGYTF. The CDR3, as DNA: TGTGCCAGCAGCGCGAACTATGGCTACACCTTC.

This clonotype has at least ten counts. V usage is TRBV29-1 and J usage is TRBJ1-2; the D gene is possibly TRBD1 (5 bases). This CDR3 has 13 amino acids. Trimming stripped 7 bases from V and 6 bases from J, with 18 bases between. The germline V gene encodes CDR1 SQVTM and CDR2 ANQGSEA. The CDR3 DNA reads TGCAGCGGTGCCGGGACGCCAGCCGATGGCTACACCTTC. Translating gives CSGAGTPADGYTF. Supplemented by reference TRBV29-1 and TRBJ1-2, the full variable domain reads SAVISQKPSRDICQRGTSLTIQCQVDSQVTMMFWYRQQPGQSLTLIATANQGSEATYESGFVIDKFPISRPNLTFSTLTVSNMSPEDSSIYLCSGAGTPADGYTFGSGTRLTVV.

The chain recombines TRBV6-5 with TRBJ2-3; the D is unclear. V lost 6 bases to trimming and J lost 5 bases, with 6 bases between them. This CDR3 region has 11 residues. Germline values: CDR1 MNHEY, CDR2 SVGAGI. The CDR3 DNA sequence: TGTGCCAGCAGAGTTGGAGATACGCAGTATTTT. Translated: CASRVGDTQYF.

This clonotype has ten or more counts. V gene TRBV3-1 combines with J gene TRBJ1-5; perhaps TRBD1 as D (5 bases). Germline V gene lookup returns CDR1 LGHDT and CDR2 YNNKEL (reference sequence). This CDR3 is built from 14 residues. V gave up 3 bases and J gave up 7 bases, with 13 bases separating them. The chain's CDR3 is CASSQSWDGQPQHF. Here the CDR3 DNA reads TGTGCCAGCAGCCAGTCCTGGGACGGCCAGCCCCAGCATTTT.

This clonotype was seen at least ten times. The chain carries TRBV12-3 or TRBV12-4 and TRBJ1-3; no reliable D call. Trimming left V 3 bases short and J 4 bases short, with 4 bases between. The CDR3 loop spans 12 amino acids. CDR3 region: CASSLGGNTIYF. In DNA form, the CDR3 reads TGTGCCAGCAGTTTGGGGGGAAACACCATATATTTT.

This clonotype was seen at least ten times. This chain connects TRBV7-3 to TRBJ1-1; possible D gene TRBD1, 5 bases. Germline V gene data show CDR1 as SGHTA and CDR2 as FQGTGA. The V end lost 2 bases, the J end lost 5 bases, and 9 bases lay between the germline ends. The CDR3 spans 13 residues. CDR3 residues: CASSLSGRTEAFF. The CDR3 bases are TGTGCCAGCAGCTTATCAGGGAGGACTGAAGCTTTCTTT.

The table lists this clonotype with many counts. This chain links TRBV7-2 with TRBJ2-3, with D unresolved. This CDR3 comprises 17 residues. Trimming removed 3 bases from V and 2 bases from J, with 18 bases in between. Germline V gene data show CDR1 as SGHTA and CDR2 as FQGNSA. As DNA, the CDR3 is TGTGCCAGCAGCTTTTTGGCCTCCCTCGGTTACACAGATACGCAGTATTTT. Translated, it gives CASSFLASLGYTDTQYF.

Many counts were recorded for this clonotype. The chain joins TRBV27 to TRBJ2-3; 8 bases align to TRBD2. V was clipped by 1 base and J by 4 bases; unmatched bases: 7. CDR1 and CDR2 (germline): MNHEY, SMNVEV (reference sequence). The CDR3 runs to 16 residues. CDR3 sequence: CASSLYSGASPDTQYF. CDR3 nucleotides: TGTGCCAGCAGTTTATATAGCGGGGCCTCCCCAGATACGCAGTATTTT.

Many counts were recorded for this clonotype. The chain has TRBV3-1 and TRBJ2-6; 10 bases line up with TRBD1. CDR3 length equals 20 residues. Germline lookup yields CDR1 LGHDT and CDR2 YNNKEL (reference sequence). The ends lost 2 bases at V and 0 bases at J; junction bases unmatched: 10. The CDR3 region has the DNA TGTGCCAGCAGCCAACCTACCGGGACAGGGGTGTTCTCTGGGGCCAACGTCCTGACTTTC. It translates to CASSQPTGTGVFSGANVLTF.

This clonotype was seen ten or more times. This chain connects TRBV3-1 to TRBJ2-1, with 8 bases fitting TRBD2. The trim removed 5 bases at V and 0 bases at J, leaving 6 bases unmatched. Per germline, CDR1 LGHDT and CDR2 YNNKEL (reference sequence). The CDR3 runs to 16 residues. In nucleotides, the CDR3 is TGTGCCAGCAGCTGGCGGGGGGAAAGCTCCTACAATGAGCAGTTCTTC. This codes for CASSWRGESSYNEQFF.

This clonotype was picked up many times. This rearrangement joins TRBV29-1 to TRBJ2-6, with D unclear. Germline V lookup: CDR1 SQVTM, CDR2 ANQGSEA. CDR3 length: 14 amino acids. V gave up 2 bases and J gave up 2 bases, with 7 bases separating them. The CDR3 reads CSVEMGTGANVLTF. CDR3 nucleotide sequence: TGCAGCGTTGAAATGGGTACTGGGGCCAACGTCCTGACTTTC.

Ten or more counts support this clonotype. The rearrangement links TRBV3-1 to TRBJ1-4; possibly TRBD1 for D (6 bases). The CDR3 is 11 amino acids. The V end was cut by 5 bases, the J end by 12 bases, with 10 bases between. Germline-derived CDR1 and CDR2 are LGHDT and YNNKEL (reference sequence). CDR3 sequence: CASSTGHQLFF. The CDR3 bases are TGTGCCAGCAGCACGGGACACCAACTGTTTTTT.

This clonotype was counted many times. The rearrangement uses TRBV27 and TRBJ2-7, with 7 bases lining up with TRBD1. This CDR3 has 16 residues. V was clipped by 0 bases and J by 2 bases; unmatched bases: 7. Looked up from germline, CDR1 is MNHEY and CDR2 is SMNVEV (reference sequence). For the CDR3, the DNA is TGTGCCAGCAGTTTATCAAGGGGGACAGTCACCTACGAGCAGTACTTC. It translates to CASSLSRGTVTYEQYF.